A single TCR beta chain is shown here with its context. The sample originates from a study of blood T cell repertoires in COVID-19. Across the whole study: The samples span acute and convalescent COVID-19 from the United States, Italy and Spain. In each case, the material was cDNA or gDNA derived from T cells, B-cell-depleted T cells, or PBMCs.

This CDR3 has 15 amino acids. Trimming left V 5 bases short and J 0 bases short, with 13 bases between. Germline V gene lookup returns CDR1 SQVTM and CDR2 ANQGSEA. Per the original data handling: Counts of nucleated cells, estimated from reference gene primer amplification, were obtained. Here immunoSEQ multiplex PCR was the method, and the copy in TCRdb shows in-frame clones only, minus some. V, J and clone size reflect that table, while D and trimming were determined from the DNA. The table includes 150,000 to 170,000 clones, roughly four fifths detected once. The chain links TRBV29-1 to TRBJ2-2; D remains ambiguous. The clonotype originates from a woman aged 55-69 years with acute or convalescent COVID-19. Sample: peripheral blood. The CDR3: CSVIMGSSNTGELFF. The CDR3 bases are TGCAGCGTTATCATGGGCTCCTCGAACACCGGGGAGCTGTTTTTT.